This TCR beta chain came from a study of blood T cell repertoires in COVID-19. TCRdb's table, derived via immunoSEQ multiplex PCR, lists solely in-frame clones and lacks some. The sample lists about 320,000 clones, 85% occurring once. The germline CDR1 and CDR2 sequences are LNHNV and YYDKDF (reference sequence). This CDR3 contains 14 residues. With 7 bases removed from V and 0 bases from J, the gap between germline ends came to 12 bases. The rearrangement links TRBV15 to TRBJ1-1; TRBD1 is a possible D gene (5 bases). The material sequenced was PBMCs or T cells enriched from blood (not recorded which). The clonotype originates from a woman younger than 45 who had been exposed to COVID-19. This CDR3 is CATTTRDVNTEAFF. The CDR3 nucleotides read TGTGCCACCACGACGCGGGACGTGAACACTGAAGCTTTCTTT.